The 9 T cell receptor beta chains presented below share a single source sample, sequenced in a study of blood T cell repertoires in COVID-19. The repertoire was sequenced with immunoSEQ multiplex PCR; TCRdb's copy has only in-frame clones and lacks some. The data contain 200,000 to 250,000 clones, roughly four fifths of them singletons. The sequenced sample was PBMCs or T cells enriched from blood (not recorded which). Receptors were obtained from a man aged 35-49 years who had recovered from COVID-19.

This clone was counted once. The chain carries TRBV7-2 and TRBJ1-3, with 9 bases matching TRBD1. The CDR3 spans 16 residues. Germline CDR1 SGHTA, CDR2 FQGNSA. V dropped 5 bases and J dropped 2; count of bases not matched to a gene: 7. CDR3: CASSPQGQGAGNTIYF. The CDR3 region has the DNA TGTGCCAGCAGCCCCCAGGGACAGGGAGCTGGAAACACCATATATTTT.

The V gene is TRBV19, the J gene TRBJ2-7; possibly TRBD1 for D (6 bases). Deletions cut 6 bases from V and 2 bases from J, with 17 bases between. CDR3 length equals 15 residues. The germline gives CDR1 LNHDA, CDR2 SQIVND (reference sequence). The CDR3 loop is CASSPFYRAPYEQYF. Written as DNA, the CDR3 is TGTGCCAGTAGCCCGTTCTACAGGGCTCCCTACGAGCAGTACTTC.

V is TRBV18 and J is TRBJ1-1, with D perhaps TRBD1 (5 bases). Germline CDR1 is KGHSH and CDR2 is LQKENI. The length of the CDR3 is 13 residues. V lost 5 bases and J 1 base, leaving 8 bases between the germline ends. CDR3 residues: CASSGGQNTEAFF. The CDR3 DNA reads as TGTGCCAGCTCAGGCGGACAGAACACTGAAGCTTTCTTT.

Here the CDR3 reads CASSQGNSGQETQYF. The CDR3 DNA reads as TGTGCCAGCAGCCAAGGAAATAGCGGACAAGAGACCCAGTACTTC. V and J are TRBV4-2 and TRBJ2-5, with D perhaps TRBD2 (6 bases). CDR1 LGHNA and CDR2 YNFKEQ come from the germline V gene. The CDR3 sequence is 15 residues long. Trimming removed 1 base from V and 2 bases from J, with 11 bases in between.

This clone came up once. The chain combines TRBV7-2 with TRBJ2-7, with 8 bases that match TRBD2. The CDR3 extends over 16 amino acids. In germline, CDR1 is SGHTA, CDR2 FQGNSA. Unmatched junction bases numbered 8, after V lost 1 base and J lost 3 bases. Here the CDR3 reads CASSLEASGLDYEQYF. CDR3 nucleotides: TGTGCCAGCAGCTTAGAAGCTAGCGGGTTGGACTACGAGCAGTACTTC.

The CDR3, as DNA: TGTGCCAGCAGTGAAAAGGGGATGATAACTGAAGCTTTCTTT. This codes for CASSEKGMITEAFF. V gene TRBV6-1 combines with J gene TRBJ1-1; D perhaps matches TRBD1 (5 bases). CDR1 MNHNS and CDR2 SASEGT come from the germline V gene. Trimming removed 2 bases at V and 5 bases at J, with 12 bases between. The CDR3 covers 14 residues.

The CDR3 DNA is TGTGCCTGGAGTGTACTGCTGAACACCGGGGAGCTGTTTTTT. Protein product: CAWSVLLNTGELFF. V is TRBV30 and J is TRBJ2-2; D is undetermined. Trimming took 0 bases from V and 1 from J, leaving 6 bases between them. The CDR3 runs 14 residues. Per the germline V gene, CDR1 is GTSNPN and CDR2 is SVGIG (reference sequence).

The rearrangement joins TRBV19 to TRBJ1-3; 8 nucleotides line up with TRBD1. CDR1 and CDR2 (germline): LNHDA, SQIVND (reference sequence). After removal of 3 bases from V and 3 bases from J, the junction contained 7 bases not matched to a gene. The CDR3 is made up of 16 amino acids. The CDR3 nucleotides are TGTGCCAGTAGTATCGACAGGGGCATCGTTGGAAACACCATATATTTT. Protein: CASSIDRGIVGNTIYF.

The chain recombines TRBV29-1 with TRBJ1-4; TRBD1 matches at 8 bases. The germline CDR1 and CDR2 sequences are SQVTM and ANQGSEA. The CDR3 is made up of 15 amino acids. J gave up 5 bases and V 6 bases, and 11 bases lay outside the gene matches. CDR3 region: CSVPGAGGSNEKLFF. CDR3 sequence (DNA): TGCAGCGTCCCCGGGGCAGGGGGCTCGAATGAAAAACTGTTTTTT.